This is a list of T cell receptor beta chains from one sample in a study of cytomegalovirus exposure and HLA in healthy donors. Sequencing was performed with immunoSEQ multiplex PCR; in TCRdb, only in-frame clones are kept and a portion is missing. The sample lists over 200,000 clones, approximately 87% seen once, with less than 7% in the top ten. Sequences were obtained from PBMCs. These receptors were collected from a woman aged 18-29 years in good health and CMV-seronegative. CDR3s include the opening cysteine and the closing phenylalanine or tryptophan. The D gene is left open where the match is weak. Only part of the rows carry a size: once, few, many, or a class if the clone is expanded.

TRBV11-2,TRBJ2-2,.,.,CASSLNVGTGELFF,TGTGCCAGCAGCTTAAACGTTGGCACCGGGGAGCTGTTTTTT
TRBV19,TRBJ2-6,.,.,CASSISWSSGANVLTF,TGTGCCAGTAGTATATCGTGGAGCTCTGGGGCCAACGTCCTGACTTTC
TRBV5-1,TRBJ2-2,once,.,CASSLGGINTGELFF,TGCGCCAGCAGCTTGGGAGGGATTAACACCGGGGAGCTGTTTTTT
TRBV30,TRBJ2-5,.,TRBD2,CAWSGGGRETQYF,TGTGCCTGGAGTGGGGGGGGGAGAGAGACCCAGTACTTC
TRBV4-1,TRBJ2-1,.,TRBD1,CASSQVATGGPNEQFF,TGCGCCAGCAGCCAAGTTGCGACAGGGGGCCCGAATGAGCAGTTCTTC
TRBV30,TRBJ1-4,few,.,CAWSQSSTNEKLFF,TGTGCCTGGAGTCAATCTTCAACTAATGAAAAACTGTTTTTT
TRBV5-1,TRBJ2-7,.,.,CASSPATTTGRPNEQYF,TGCGCCAGCAGCCCGGCAACGACTACCGGCCGTCCGAACGAGCAGTACTTC
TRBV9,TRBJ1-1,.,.,CASSVASGNTEAFF,TGTGCCAGCAGCGTAGCTTCAGGGAACACTGAAGCTTTCTTT
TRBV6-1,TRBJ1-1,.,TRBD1,CASSVTGITEAFF,TGTGCCAGCAGTGTGACAGGGATTACTGAAGCTTTCTTT
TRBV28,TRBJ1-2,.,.,CASSLQDYYGYTF,TGTGCCAGCAGTTTACAGGATTACTATGGCTACACCTTC
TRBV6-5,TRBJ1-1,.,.,CASSYSSTRPQAFF,TGTGCCAGCAGTTACTCGAGTACAAGGCCACAAGCTTTCTTT
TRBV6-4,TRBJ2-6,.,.,CASSDRGGGSGANVLTF,TGTGCCAGCAGTGACCGGGGAGGGGGCTCCGGGGCCAACGTCCTGACTTTC
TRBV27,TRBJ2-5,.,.,CASSFGRRGQGTQYF,TGTGCCAGCAGTTTCGGACGGCGGGGGCAAGGGACCCAGTACTTC
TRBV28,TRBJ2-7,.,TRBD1,CASTCTGTGCYEQYF,TGTGCCAGCACCTGCACCGGGACAGGGTGCTACGAGCAGTACTTC